This TCR beta chain was obtained from a study of Graves' ophthalmopathy and Graves' hyperthyroidism. RNA transcripts served as template for amplifying TCR beta CDR3 sequences. The first-round RT-PCR employed HTBI primers together with the Qiagen OneStep RT-PCR kit. A multiplex PCR was then performed as the second round. One entry per CDR3 protein results from TCRdb running MiXCR on the multiplex PCR reads. The sample has hundreds of thousands of distinct CDR3 sequences, over 13% seen once. The V end lost 0 bases, the J end lost 4 bases, and 16 bases lay between the germline ends. This CDR3 is built from 16 residues. Germline CDR1 is SGHAT and CDR2 is FQNNGV. Ten or more counts support this clonotype.

Specimen: blood. The chain is built from TRBV11-2 and TRBJ2-7, with D maybe TRBD1 (5 bases). The TCR originated in a young woman with Graves' ophthalmopathy. The CDR3 loop is CASSLEVDSHRYEQYF. The DNA of the CDR3 is TGTGCCAGCAGCTTAGAGGTAGACAGTCATAGGTACGAGCAGTACTTC.